This is a list of T cell receptor beta chains from one sample in a study of shared clonotypes between healthy human individuals. Sequenced by immunoSEQ multiplex PCR; TCRdb stores in-frame clones only, minus some. The table shows around 1.6 million clones, with approximately 98% occurring only once. Sequencing was done on a sample of naive CD4+ T cells sorted from blood. The receptors come from a man aged 25 to 45 in good health. Each CDR3 is given with its conserved first and last residue. The order of the fields is clone size, V gene, D gene, J gene, CDR3 length, CDR3 DNA, CDR3 protein. A D gene is named only where the DNA matches it firmly. Size is omitted from some rows. Given values are once, few, many or a class for expanded clones.

clone size: .
V gene: TRBV6-5
D gene: .
J gene: TRBJ1-4
CDR3 length: 14
CDR3 DNA: TGTGCCAGCAGGCAGGGCGTCGATAATGAAAAACTGTTTTTT
CDR3 protein: CASRQGVDNEKLFF

clone size: .
V gene: TRBV5-1
D gene: TRBD1
J gene: TRBJ1-5
CDR3 length: 15
CDR3 DNA: TGCGCCAGCAGTTTACAGGGGGCGAAGTTTGAGCCCCAGCATTTT
CDR3 protein: CASSLQGAKFEPQHF

clone size: .
V gene: TRBV11-2
D gene: .
J gene: TRBJ2-7
CDR3 length: 14
CDR3 DNA: TGTGCCAGCAGCTTAGAGGTAGAAGCCTACGAGCAGTACTTC
CDR3 protein: CASSLEVEAYEQYF

clone size: .
V gene: TRBV5-6
D gene: TRBD1
J gene: TRBJ1-3
CDR3 length: 15
CDR3 DNA: TGTGCCAGCAGCAAGACAGGGGGCTTTGGAAACACCATATATTTT
CDR3 protein: CASSKTGGFGNTIYF

clone size: .
V gene: TRBV16
D gene: TRBD1
J gene: TRBJ2-7
CDR3 length: 17
CDR3 DNA: TGTGCCAGCAGCCTATCACGACAGGGGGCCCTTAAGTACGAGCAGTACTTC
CDR3 protein: CASSLSRQGALKYEQYF

clone size: .
V gene: TRBV19
D gene: TRBD1
J gene: TRBJ1-5
CDR3 length: 14
CDR3 DNA: TGTGCCAGTAGGCTACAGGGGCCCAATCAGCCCCAGCATTTT
CDR3 protein: CASRLQGPNQPQHF

clone size: .
V gene: TRBV5-8
D gene: .
J gene: TRBJ1-5
CDR3 length: 15
CDR3 DNA: TGTGCCAGCAGCCGCACGGTGGGTTTCAATCAGCCCCAGCATTTT
CDR3 protein: CASSRTVGFNQPQHF

clone size: .
V gene: TRBV9
D gene: .
J gene: TRBJ2-2
CDR3 length: 16
CDR3 DNA: TGTGCCAGCAGCCCCCTAGCGTCGGGTGGGACCGGGGAGCTGTTTTTT
CDR3 protein: CASSPLASGGTGELFF

clone size: .
V gene: TRBV6-1
D gene: TRBD2
J gene: TRBJ2-3
CDR3 length: 15
CDR3 DNA: TGTGCCAGCAGTCCGTTAGCGGGAGGACCAGATACGCAGTATTTT
CDR3 protein: CASSPLAGGPDTQYF

clone size: once
V gene: TRBV6-5
D gene: .
J gene: TRBJ2-1
CDR3 length: 12
CDR3 DNA: TGTGCCAGCAGCCCGGGGTACGGTGAGCAGTTCTTC
CDR3 protein: CASSPGYGEQFF

clone size: .
V gene: TRBV28
D gene: .
J gene: TRBJ2-6
CDR3 length: 16
CDR3 DNA: TGTGCCAGCAGTTTTTCCCGTTGGGCTGGGGCCAACGTCCTGACTTTC
CDR3 protein: CASSFSRWAGANVLTF

clone size: .
V gene: TRBV19
D gene: .
J gene: TRBJ1-5
CDR3 length: 17
CDR3 DNA: TGTGCCAGTAGCCTTGAGTGGCGGGGAAAGGGGAATCAGCCCCAGCATTTT
CDR3 protein: CASSLEWRGKGNQPQHF

clone size: .
V gene: TRBV28
D gene: .
J gene: TRBJ2-7
CDR3 length: 15
CDR3 DNA: TGTGCCAGCAGGCGGGGGGACAGGGAATCCTACGAGCAGTACTTC
CDR3 protein: CASRRGDRESYEQYF

clone size: few
V gene: TRBV30
D gene: .
J gene: TRBJ1-4
CDR3 length: 11
CDR3 DNA: TGTGCCTGGAGTGGAAATGAAAAACTGTTTTTT
CDR3 protein: CAWSGNEKLFF

clone size: .
V gene: TRBV18
D gene: .
J gene: TRBJ2-3
CDR3 length: 14
CDR3 DNA: TGTGCCAGCTCATCGGAGGGGAGCACAGATACGCAGTATTTT
CDR3 protein: CASSSEGSTDTQYF

clone size: .
V gene: TRBV6-5
D gene: .
J gene: TRBJ1-5
CDR3 length: 15
CDR3 DNA: TGTGCCAGCACTAGGGACGGAAATAGCAATCAGCCCCAGCATTTT
CDR3 protein: CASTRDGNSNQPQHF

clone size: .
V gene: TRBV27
D gene: TRBD1
J gene: TRBJ1-5
CDR3 length: 17
CDR3 DNA: TGTGCCAGCAGTTTCCTCGGACAGGGGGGGGGCAATCAGCCCCAGCATTTT
CDR3 protein: CASSFLGQGGGNQPQHF

clone size: .
V gene: TRBV30
D gene: .
J gene: TRBJ2-5
CDR3 length: 14
CDR3 DNA: TGTGCCTGGAGACCCGTCCGTCCTGGAGAGACCCAGTACTTC
CDR3 protein: CAWRPVRPGETQYF